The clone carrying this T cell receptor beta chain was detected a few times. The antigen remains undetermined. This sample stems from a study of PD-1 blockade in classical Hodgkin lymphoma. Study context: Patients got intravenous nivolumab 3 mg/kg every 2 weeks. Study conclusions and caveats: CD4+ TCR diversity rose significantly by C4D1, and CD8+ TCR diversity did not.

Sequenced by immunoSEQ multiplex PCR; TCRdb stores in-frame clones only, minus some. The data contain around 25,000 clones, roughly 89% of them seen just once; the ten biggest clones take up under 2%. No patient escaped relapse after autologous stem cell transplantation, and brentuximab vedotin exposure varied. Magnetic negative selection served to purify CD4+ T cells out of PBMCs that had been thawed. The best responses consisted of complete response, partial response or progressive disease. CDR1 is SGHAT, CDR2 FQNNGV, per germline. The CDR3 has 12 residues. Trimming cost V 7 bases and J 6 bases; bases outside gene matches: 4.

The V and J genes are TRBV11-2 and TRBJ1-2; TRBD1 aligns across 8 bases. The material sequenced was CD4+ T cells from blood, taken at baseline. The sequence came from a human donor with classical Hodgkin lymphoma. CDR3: CASIFRGHGYTF. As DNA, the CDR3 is TGTGCCAGCATATTCAGGGGGCATGGCTACACCTTC.